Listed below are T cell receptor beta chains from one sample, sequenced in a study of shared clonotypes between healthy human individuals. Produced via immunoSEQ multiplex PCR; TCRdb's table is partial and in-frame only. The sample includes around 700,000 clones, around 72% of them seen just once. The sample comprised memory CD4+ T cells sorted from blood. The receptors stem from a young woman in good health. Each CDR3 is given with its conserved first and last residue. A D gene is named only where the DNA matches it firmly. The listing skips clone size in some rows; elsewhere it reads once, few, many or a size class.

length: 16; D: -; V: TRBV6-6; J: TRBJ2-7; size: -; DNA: TGTGCCAGCAGTTACTTGTCCGGGACCAAGTGGGGCGAGCAGTACTTC; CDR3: CASSYLSGTKWGEQYF
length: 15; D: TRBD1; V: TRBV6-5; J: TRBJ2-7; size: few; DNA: TGTGCCAGCAGTTCCACGGGACAGGGACCCTACGAGCAGTACTTC; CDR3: CASSSTGQGPYEQYF
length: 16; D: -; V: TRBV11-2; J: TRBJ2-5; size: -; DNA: TGTGCCAGCAGCTACTACCAAGCAGGCGCCCAAGAGACCCAGTACTTC; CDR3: CASSYYQAGAQETQYF
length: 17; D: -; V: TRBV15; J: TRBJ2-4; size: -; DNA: TGTGCCACCAGCACCGACGGTTGGGGTCTAGCCAAAAACATTCAGTACTTC; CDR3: CATSTDGWGLAKNIQYF
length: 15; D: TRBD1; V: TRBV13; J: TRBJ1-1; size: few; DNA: TGTGCCAGCAGCTCCCGACAGACAGGGGAGACTGAAGCTTTCTTT; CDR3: CASSSRQTGETEAFF
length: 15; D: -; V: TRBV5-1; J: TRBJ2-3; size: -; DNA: TGCGCCAGCAGCTTGGGTAGCGGCTACACAGATACGCAGTATTTT; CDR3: CASSLGSGYTDTQYF
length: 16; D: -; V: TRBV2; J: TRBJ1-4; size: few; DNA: TGTGCCAGCAGTGAAACGTTTTTGGGCAGGGCGGGAAAACTGTTTTTT; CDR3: CASSETFLGRAGKLFF
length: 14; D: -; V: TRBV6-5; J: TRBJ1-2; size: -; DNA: TGTGCCAGCAGTAAGGGGTACAGTGTGATAGGCTACACCTTC; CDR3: CASSKGYSVIGYTF
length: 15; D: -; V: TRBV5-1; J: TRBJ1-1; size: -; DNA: TGCGCCAGCAGCCCGATACCTTTCACTGGGACTGAAGCTTTCTTT; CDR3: CASSPIPFTGTEAFF
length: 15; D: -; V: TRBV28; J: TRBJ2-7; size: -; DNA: TGTGCCAGCAGTCTATCCCATTCGATCACCTACGAGCAGTACTTC; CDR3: CASSLSHSITYEQYF
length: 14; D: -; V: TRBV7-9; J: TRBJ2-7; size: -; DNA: TGTGCCAGCAGCTCATTTCAGGGGTGGCACGAGCAGTACTTC; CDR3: CASSSFQGWHEQYF
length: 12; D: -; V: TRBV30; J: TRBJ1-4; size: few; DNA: TGTGCCTTTTCAACAACTAATGAAAAACTGTTTTTT; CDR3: CAFSTTNEKLFF
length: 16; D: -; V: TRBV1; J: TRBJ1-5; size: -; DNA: TGCACCAGCAGCCAAGAGGAGGAATGGCAACGGCAGCCCCAGCATTTT; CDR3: CTSSQEEEWQRQPQHF
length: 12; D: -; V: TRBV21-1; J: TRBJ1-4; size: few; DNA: TGTGCCGGCACAGACGATAATGAAAAACTGTTTTTT; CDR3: CAGTDDNEKLFF
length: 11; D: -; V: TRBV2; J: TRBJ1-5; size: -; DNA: TGTGCCAGCAGCCTGGGGGAGCCCCAGCATTTT; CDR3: CASSLGEPQHF
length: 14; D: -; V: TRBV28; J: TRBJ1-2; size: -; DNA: TGTGCCAGCAGTTTAGGTGGGGAAACCTATGGCTACACCTTC; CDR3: CASSLGGETYGYTF
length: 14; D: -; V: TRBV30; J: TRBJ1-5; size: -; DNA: TGTGCCTGGAGTGTCCGAATTAGCAATCAGCCCCAGCATTTT; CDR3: CAWSVRISNQPQHF
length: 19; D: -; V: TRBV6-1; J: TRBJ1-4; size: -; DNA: TGTGCCAGCAGTGAAGCCCTGACAGCGGGCGGCGTGATTAATGAAAAACTGTTTTTT; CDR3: CASSEALTAGGVINEKLFF
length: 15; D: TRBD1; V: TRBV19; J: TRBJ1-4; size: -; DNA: TGTGCCAGTAGTTCCACAGGGGTCCCATCGAGTAGACTGTTTTTT; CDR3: CASSSTGVPSSRLFF
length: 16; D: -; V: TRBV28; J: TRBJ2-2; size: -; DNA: TGTGCCACTTCTCCGGTCTCCCAATGGGGCACCGGGGAGCTGTTTTTT; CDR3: CATSPVSQWGTGELFF
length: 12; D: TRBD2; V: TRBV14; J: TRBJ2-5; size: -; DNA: TGTGCCAGCAGCCAACTGGGGGGGGCCCAGTACTTC; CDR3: CASSQLGGAQYF
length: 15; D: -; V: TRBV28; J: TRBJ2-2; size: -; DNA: TGTGCCAGCAGCCTCCAGGGGGACTACACCGGGGAGCTGTTTTTT; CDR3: CASSLQGDYTGELFF
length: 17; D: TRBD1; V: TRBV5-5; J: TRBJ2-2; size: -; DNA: TGTGCCAGCAGCTCCCGAGGGAGACAGGGAAGTACCGGGGAGCTGTTTTTT; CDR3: CASSSRGRQGSTGELFF
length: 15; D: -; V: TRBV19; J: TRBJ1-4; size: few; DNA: TGTGCCAGTAGTAGGGCAGCTGCAACTAATGAAAAACTGTTTTTT; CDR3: CASSRAAATNEKLFF
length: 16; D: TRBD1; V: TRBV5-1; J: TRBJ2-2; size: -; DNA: TGCGCCAGCAGCCCCGGACAGGGACAGGCCACCGGGGAGCTGTTTTTT; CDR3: CASSPGQGQATGELFF
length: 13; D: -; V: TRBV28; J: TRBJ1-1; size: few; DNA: TGTGCCAGCTTCTATGGGATGAACACTGAAGCTTTCTTT; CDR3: CASFYGMNTEAFF
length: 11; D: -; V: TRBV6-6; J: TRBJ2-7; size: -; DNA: TGTGCCAGCAGGTTACTAAACGAGCAGTACTTC; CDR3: CASRLLNEQYF
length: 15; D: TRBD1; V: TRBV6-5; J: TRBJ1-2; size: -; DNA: TGTGCCAGCAGTACCGCATCCGGGACAGGAATTGGCTACACCTTC; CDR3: CASSTASGTGIGYTF
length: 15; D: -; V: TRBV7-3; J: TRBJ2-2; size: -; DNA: TGTGCCAGCAGCTTAAGGGGGCCGAACACCGGGGAGCTGTTTTTT; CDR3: CASSLRGPNTGELFF
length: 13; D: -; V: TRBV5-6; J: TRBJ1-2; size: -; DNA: TGTGCCAGCAGCTTTCGGGTACGGGGAGGCTACACCTTC; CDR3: CASSFRVRGGYTF
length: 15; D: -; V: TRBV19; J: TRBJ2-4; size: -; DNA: TGTGCCAGTAGTATTTACAGGGACGCCAAAAACATTCAGTACTTC; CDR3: CASSIYRDAKNIQYF
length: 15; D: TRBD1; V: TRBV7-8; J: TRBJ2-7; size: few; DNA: TGTGCCAGCAGCGGGGGAAGAGGACAGGACTACGAGCAGTACTTC; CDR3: CASSGGRGQDYEQYF
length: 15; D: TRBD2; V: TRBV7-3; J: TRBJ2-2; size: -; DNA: TGTGCCAGCAGCTTCGGCCAGGGAGGGTCCGGGGAGCTGTTTTTT; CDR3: CASSFGQGGSGELFF
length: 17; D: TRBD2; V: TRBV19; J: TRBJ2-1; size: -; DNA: TGTGCCAGTAGTACGGGACTAGCGGGTTGGTCCTACAATGAGCAGTTCTTC; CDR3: CASSTGLAGWSYNEQFF
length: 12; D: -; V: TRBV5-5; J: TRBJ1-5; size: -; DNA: TGTGCCAGCAGCTTGGACTACTCGCCCCAGCATTTT; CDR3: CASSLDYSPQHF
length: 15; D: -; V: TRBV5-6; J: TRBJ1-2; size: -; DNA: TGTGCCAGCAGCCCGACGATGGGGGGCTACTATGGCTACACCTTC; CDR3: CASSPTMGGYYGYTF
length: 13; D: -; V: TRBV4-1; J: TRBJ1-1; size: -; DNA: TGCGCCAGCAGCCAAGACAGTGGCACTGAAGCTTTCTTT; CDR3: CASSQDSGTEAFF
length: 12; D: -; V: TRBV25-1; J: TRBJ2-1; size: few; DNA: TGTGCCAGCAGTGGAGACAACAATGAGCAGTTCTTC; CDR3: CASSGDNNEQFF
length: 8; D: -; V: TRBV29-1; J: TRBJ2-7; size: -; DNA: TGCAGAACCTACGAGCAGTACTTC; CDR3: CRTYEQYF
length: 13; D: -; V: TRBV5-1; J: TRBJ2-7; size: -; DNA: TGCGCCAGCAGCTTCCAGGGAGCCGCCGAGCAGTACTTC; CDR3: CASSFQGAAEQYF
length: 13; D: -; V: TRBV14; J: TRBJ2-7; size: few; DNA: TGTGCCAGCAGCCCACAACCTCCCCGCGAGCAGTACTTC; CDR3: CASSPQPPREQYF
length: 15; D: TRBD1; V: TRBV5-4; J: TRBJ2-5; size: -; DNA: TGTGCCAGCAGCCTGGCGGGACAGGGAACAGAGACCCAGTACTTC; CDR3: CASSLAGQGTETQYF
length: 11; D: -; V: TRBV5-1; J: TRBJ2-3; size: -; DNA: TGCGCCAGCAGCTCAACAGATACGCAGTATTTT; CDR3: CASSSTDTQYF
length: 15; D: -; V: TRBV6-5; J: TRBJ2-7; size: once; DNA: TGTGCCAGCAGTTACTTCCAGGAACTATTCTACGAGCAGTACTTC; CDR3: CASSYFQELFYEQYF
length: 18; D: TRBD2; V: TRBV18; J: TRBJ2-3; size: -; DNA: TGTGCCAGCTCACCCCTACCTTCAGCGGGAGGTACCACAGATACGCAGTATTTT; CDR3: CASSPLPSAGGTTDTQYF
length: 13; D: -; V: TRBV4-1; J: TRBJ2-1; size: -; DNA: TGCGCCAGCAGCCTACAACTAGCCGTTGAGCAGTTCTTC; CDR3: CASSLQLAVEQFF
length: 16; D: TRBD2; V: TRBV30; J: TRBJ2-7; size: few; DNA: TGTGCCTGGAGTGTATCCTCGAGCGGGAGCACCTACGAGCAGTACTTC; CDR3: CAWSVSSSGSTYEQYF
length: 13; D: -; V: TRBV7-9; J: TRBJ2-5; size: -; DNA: TGTGCCAGCAGCTTAGCGGGGGGAGAGACCCAGTACTTC; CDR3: CASSLAGGETQYF
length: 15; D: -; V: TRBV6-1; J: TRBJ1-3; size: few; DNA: TGTGCCAGCACTCTGGACGCCTTCCAGGGAAACACCATATATTTT; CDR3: CASTLDAFQGNTIYF
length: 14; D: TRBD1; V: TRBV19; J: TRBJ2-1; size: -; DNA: TGTGCCAGTAGTATTGAGGGGGCCCGAGGGGAGCAGTTCTTC; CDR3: CASSIEGARGEQFF
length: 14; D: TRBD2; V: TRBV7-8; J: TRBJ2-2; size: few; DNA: TGTGCCAGCAGCCCTAGCGGGAGGGCCGGGGAGCTGTTTTTT; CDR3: CASSPSGRAGELFF
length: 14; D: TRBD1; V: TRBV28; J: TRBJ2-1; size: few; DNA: TGTGCCACCCACGGACAGGGGCTTTACAATGAGCAGTTCTTC; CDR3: CATHGQGLYNEQFF
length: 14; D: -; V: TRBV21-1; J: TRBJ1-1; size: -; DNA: TGTGCCAGCAGCAAAGCCAGGGGCTCCACTGAAGCTTTCTTT; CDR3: CASSKARGSTEAFF